The entry below gives a single T cell receptor beta chain sequence along with its context. Its antigen is currently unknown. The data stem from a study of shared clonotypes between healthy human individuals. Findings and caveats of the study: Naive CD4 clonotypes were shared across several donors at about 5.2%.

All the donors were Caucasian adults who lived in Nashville, Tennessee. Original data processing: ImmunoSEQ output held junction-only sequences without quality scores, so filtering differed. Measured with immunoSEQ multiplex PCR; TCRdb has only the in-frame clones, and not every one. The V and J calls and the clone size are those of that table, but D and trimming were determined from the DNA. The sample includes approximately 320,000 clones, around 86% of them seen just once. The germline gives CDR1 MNHEY, CDR2 SVGAGI. Trimming cost V 2 bases and J 1 base; bases outside gene matches: 1. The CDR3 contains 14 residues.

The sequence was obtained from a man aged 18 to 35 in good health. V is TRBV6-5 and J is TRBJ1-1; 7 bases agree with TRBD1. Sample: memory CD8+ T cells sorted from blood. Subset given: CD45RO+ cells pooled with CCR7-negative TemRA cells. CDR3 loop: CASSYGTANTEAFF. CDR3 DNA sequence: TGTGCCAGCAGTTACGGGACAGCGAACACTGAAGCTTTCTTT.